The 12 T cell receptor beta chains below come from one sample, sequenced in a study of blood T cell repertoires in COVID-19. This table comes from immunoSEQ multiplex PCR, and its TCRdb copy is limited to in-frame clones, with some not included. The sample records over 70,000 clones, over 65% being singletons. Material: peripheral blood. The receptors originated from a woman aged 55-70 years with acute or convalescent COVID-19.

The V gene is TRBV4-1, the J gene TRBJ2-6; 10 positions match TRBD1. V gave up 1 base and J gave up 2 bases; unmatched junction bases: 2. The length of the CDR3 is 17 residues. Germline assignment: CDR1 MGHRA and CDR2 YSYEKL. The chain's CDR3 is CASSQGTGGTGANVLTF. The CDR3 coding sequence is TGCGCCAGCAGCCAAGGGACAGGGGGAACTGGGGCCAACGTCCTGACTTTC.

The chain links TRBV7-2 to TRBJ1-3; D unresolved. Trimming removed 1 base from V and 0 bases from J, with 13 bases in between. This CDR3 contains 17 residues. Germline V gene lookup returns CDR1 SGHTA and CDR2 FQGNSA. CDR3 residues: CASSLVQKVSSGNTIYF. CDR3 DNA: TGTGCCAGCAGCTTAGTACAGAAAGTCAGCTCTGGAAACACCATATATTTT.

The chain combines TRBV18 with TRBJ1-2; D remains unclear. CDR3 size: 14 residues. The V end lost 1 base, the J end lost 1 base, and 7 bases lay between the germline ends. CDR1 and CDR2 (germline): KGHSH, LQKENI. The CDR3 region has the DNA TGTGCCAGCTCACCACTTACAGATAACTATGGCTACACCTTC. Its protein is CASSPLTDNYGYTF.

This chain connects TRBV24-1 to TRBJ2-2; D is perhaps TRBD2 (6 bases). This CDR3 has 15 residues. Germline-derived CDR1 and CDR2 are KGHDR and SFDVKD. V lost 4 bases and J 2 bases, leaving 10 bases between the germline ends. In DNA, the CDR3 is TGTGCCACCAGTGACCCGGGAGTTAACACCGGGGAGCTGTTTTTT. This sequence encodes CATSDPGVNTGELFF.

This clone showed up just a few times. The chain carries TRBV5-1 and TRBJ1-1; D gene unclear. This CDR3 is built from 18 residues. The ends were cut back, 4 bases at V and 2 bases at J, with 24 bases in the middle. Per the germline V gene, CDR1 is SGHRS and CDR2 is YFSETQ. The CDR3 region has the DNA TGCGCCAGCAGCCCCCAGCCCGGGGTCCGTTACCTTAACACTGAAGCTTTCTTT. Amino acids: CASSPQPGVRYLNTEAFF.

The chain is built from TRBV6-5 and TRBJ2-3, with 11 bases fitting TRBD2. CDR1 is MNHEY, CDR2 SVGAGI, per germline. V lost 7 bases to trimming and J lost 9 bases; unmatched junction nucleotides: 9. The CDR3 covers 14 residues. This chain's CDR3 is CASNSGGGLGTQYF. The CDR3, as DNA: TGTGCCAGCAATAGCGGGGGGGGCCTCGGGACGCAGTATTTT.

This chain connects TRBV7-8 to TRBJ1-1; no clear D gene. The CDR3 spans 14 residues. The germline V gene encodes CDR1 SGHVS and CDR2 FQNEAQ. V shed 3 bases and J shed 4 bases, with 12 bases lying between them. CDR3 coding DNA: TGTGCCAGCAGCTTTCGGGGATCGGGCACTGAAGCTTTCTTT. Translation gives CASSFRGSGTEAFF.

CDR3 bases: TGCAGCGTTTCTCTATACTCAGAGACCCAGTACTTC. Encoded protein: CSVSLYSETQYF. The chain is built from TRBV29-1 and TRBJ2-5; D is unclear. The V end was cut by 5 bases, the J end by 4 bases, with 11 bases between. The CDR3 has 12 amino acids. From germline, CDR1 is SQVTM and CDR2 ANQGSEA.

This clone was seen a handful of times. This chain connects TRBV30 to TRBJ1-5, with D hard to call. Germline CDR1 is GTSNPN and CDR2 is SVGIG (reference sequence). The CDR3 extends over 13 amino acids. V lost 1 base, J lost 1 base, and 5 bases lay in between. CDR3 amino acids: CAWSGGSNQPQHF. Here the CDR3 DNA reads TGTGCCTGGAGTGGAGGGAGCAATCAGCCCCAGCATTTT.

This clone appeared a single time. The V gene is TRBV28, the J gene TRBJ1-5, with TRBD1 identical over 10 bases. The CDR3 runs to 13 residues. In germline, CDR1 is MDHEN, CDR2 SYDVKM. Germline trimming cut 10 bases from V and 4 bases from J; bases unmatched to any gene: 4. Here the CDR3 DNA reads TGTGCCATCCGGGGACAGGGGAATCAGCCCCAGCATTTT. It translates to CAIRGQGNQPQHF.

The J gene is TRBJ2-3, the V gene TRBV4-1; 8 bases align to TRBD2. Trimming removed 0 bases from V and 9 bases from J; junction bases left unmatched: 5. The CDR3 is 14 residues long. CDR1 and CDR2 (germline): MGHRA, YSYEKL. For the CDR3, the DNA is TGCGCCAGCAGCCAAGAAGAAGCGGGGGAGACGCAGTATTTT. Translated, it gives CASSQEEAGETQYF.

Only one count was recorded for this clone. This chain links TRBV30 with TRBJ1-5, with TRBD1 matching 7 bases. The CDR3 is 16 amino acids. Germline CDR1 reads GTSNPN; CDR2 reads SVGIG (reference sequence). Trimming removed 1 base from V and 7 bases from J; junction bases left unmatched: 13. The CDR3 nucleotides read TGTGCCTGGAGTGCCTCCGACAGGGTGAGAAACCAGCCCCAGCATTTT. It is translated as CAWSASDRVRNQPQHF. The full variable domain, with the rest looked up from reference TRBV30 and TRBJ1-5, is SQTIHQWPATLVQPVGSPLSLECTVEGTSNPNLYWYRQAAGRGLQLLFYSVGIGQISSEVPQNLSASRPQDRQFILSSKKLLLSDSGFYLCAWSASDRVRNQPQHFGDGTRLSIL.